This is a list of T cell receptor beta chains from one sample in a study of T cells in Graves' hyperthyroidism and ophthalmopathy. TCRdb reanalysed the multiplex PCR reads using MiXCR and keeps one entry per CDR3 protein. The sample holds about 400,000 distinct CDR3 sequences, less than 15% seen once. The sample consisted of blood. Receptor source: a woman aged 18-29 years with Graves' hyperthyroidism. The CDR3 runs from the conserved cysteine through the conserved F or W. A D gene is named only where the DNA matches it firmly. Some rows mark clone size as missing; the rest say once, few, many or name a class of expanded clone.

d_gene: NA; abundance: NA; v_gene: TRBV9; j_gene: TRBJ2-3; CDR3nt: TGTGCCAGCAGCAGGTGGACTGGGGTGGCAGATACGCAGTATTTT; CDR3aa: CASSRWTGVADTQYF
d_gene: TRBD1; abundance: NA; v_gene: TRBV6-9; j_gene: TRBJ2-2; CDR3nt: TGTGCCAGCAGTTACGGGACAGGGGGACCCGGGGAGCTGTTTTTT; CDR3aa: CASSYGTGGPGELFF
d_gene: NA; abundance: many; v_gene: TRBV30; j_gene: TRBJ2-3; CDR3nt: TGTGCCTGCGGACTTAGCACAGATACGCAGTATTTT; CDR3aa: CACGLSTDTQYF
d_gene: TRBD1; abundance: many; v_gene: TRBV7-3; j_gene: TRBJ2-7; CDR3nt: TGTGCCAGCAGCGAAGGGACAGGGGGCGTGAGCGAGCAGTACTTC; CDR3aa: CASSEGTGGVSEQYF
d_gene: TRBD2; abundance: many; v_gene: TRBV5-6; j_gene: TRBJ2-1; CDR3nt: TGTGCCAGCAGCCCCTATGAGGGGACTACACAGTCTTATTACAATGAGCAGTTCTTC; CDR3aa: CASSPYEGTTQSYYNEQFF
d_gene: TRBD1; abundance: many; v_gene: TRBV6-1; j_gene: TRBJ1-2; CDR3nt: TGTGCCACCTGTACAGGGGGCGCCGAAAACTATGGCTACACCTTC; CDR3aa: CATCTGGAENYGYTF
d_gene: NA; abundance: few; v_gene: TRBV6-1; j_gene: TRBJ2-1; CDR3nt: TGTGCCAGCAGTGTCCAAAGGTCCAGCTCCTACGATGAGCAGTTCTTC; CDR3aa: CASSVQRSSSYDEQFF
d_gene: NA; abundance: many; v_gene: TRBV4-2; j_gene: TRBJ1-5; CDR3nt: TGTGCCAGCAGCTTGGGGCAGGGACCAAATAGCAATCAGCCCCAGCATTTT; CDR3aa: CASSLGQGPNSNQPQHF
d_gene: NA; abundance: many; v_gene: TRBV12-3/TRBV12-4; j_gene: TRBJ2-7; CDR3nt: TGTGCCAGCAGTCCTCGGGACCCGCTCTACGAGCAGTACTTC; CDR3aa: CASSPRDPLYEQYF
d_gene: NA; abundance: many; v_gene: TRBV7-9; j_gene: TRBJ1-2; CDR3nt: TGTGCCAGCAGCTTAGGCGGGCTCGGCTACACCTTC; CDR3aa: CASSLGGLGYTF
d_gene: TRBD2; abundance: few; v_gene: TRBV6-1; j_gene: TRBJ2-3; CDR3nt: TGTGCCACCTACGCCGGGACTAGCGGTACGGATACGCAGTATTTT; CDR3aa: CATYAGTSGTDTQYF
d_gene: NA; abundance: NA; v_gene: TRBV4-2; j_gene: TRBJ1-2; CDR3nt: TGTGCCAGCAGCCGGACCGCTATCGGGACAAACAACTATGGCTACACCTTC; CDR3aa: CASSRTAIGTNNYGYTF
d_gene: TRBD2; abundance: many; v_gene: TRBV11-2; j_gene: TRBJ2-7; CDR3nt: TGTGCCAGCACCCTGGGACTAGCGGGAGGATACGAGCAGTACTTC; CDR3aa: CASTLGLAGGYEQYF
d_gene: NA; abundance: many; v_gene: TRBV18; j_gene: TRBJ1-1; CDR3nt: TGTGCCAGCTCACGCTCAGCCGGGAGGGAAGCTTTCTTT; CDR3aa: CASSRSAGREAFF
d_gene: NA; abundance: NA; v_gene: TRBV20-1; j_gene: TRBJ1-3; CDR3nt: TGCAGTGCTAGAGATAGGGAAAGAACTGGAAACACCATATATTTT; CDR3aa: CSARDRERTGNTIYF
d_gene: TRBD1; abundance: many; v_gene: TRBV7-2; j_gene: TRBJ1-2; CDR3nt: TGTGCCAGCAGCTCGCCGACAGGGGTCTATGGCTACACCTTC; CDR3aa: CASSSPTGVYGYTF
d_gene: NA; abundance: many; v_gene: TRBV20-1; j_gene: TRBJ1-2; CDR3nt: TGCAGTGTCCCAGGACGGGATAACGGCTACACCTTC; CDR3aa: CSVPGRDNGYTF
d_gene: NA; abundance: many; v_gene: TRBV16; j_gene: TRBJ2-7; CDR3nt: TGTGCCAGCAGCGTTTTGCAGGGCTACGAGCAGTACTTC; CDR3aa: CASSVLQGYEQYF
d_gene: TRBD1; abundance: once; v_gene: TRBV18; j_gene: TRBJ1-6; CDR3nt: TGTGCCAGCTCACCCGACAGGGATCCTTCACCCCTCCACTTT; CDR3aa: CASSPDRDPSPLHF
d_gene: TRBD2; abundance: NA; v_gene: TRBV5-8; j_gene: TRBJ2-2; CDR3nt: TGTGCCAGCAGCGGCGCGGGGGGGAACACCGGGGAGCTGTTTTTT; CDR3aa: CASSGAGGNTGELFF
d_gene: NA; abundance: many; v_gene: TRBV7-9; j_gene: TRBJ2-7; CDR3nt: TGTGCCAGCAGCTTAATGGGTAGCGAAGACGAGCAGTACTTC; CDR3aa: CASSLMGSEDEQYF
d_gene: TRBD1; abundance: many; v_gene: TRBV3-1; j_gene: TRBJ2-1; CDR3nt: TGTGCCAGCAGCCTTAAGGGGGGACAGGGGATTAAGAATGAGCAGTTCTTC; CDR3aa: CASSLKGGQGIKNEQFF
d_gene: TRBD1; abundance: many; v_gene: TRBV28; j_gene: TRBJ1-1; CDR3nt: TGTGCCAGCAGCACCCCGGGACAGTGGGGCACTGAAGCTTTCTTT; CDR3aa: CASSTPGQWGTEAFF
d_gene: TRBD2; abundance: NA; v_gene: TRBV7-2; j_gene: TRBJ2-5; CDR3nt: TGTGCCAGCAGCTTAGGAAGGGGTAGCGGGGAGACCCAGTACTTC; CDR3aa: CASSLGRGSGETQYF
d_gene: NA; abundance: few; v_gene: TRBV4-2; j_gene: TRBJ2-4; CDR3nt: TGTGCCAGCAGCCATGAGTGGGAGACCAAAAACATTCAGTACTTC; CDR3aa: CASSHEWETKNIQYF
d_gene: TRBD1; abundance: NA; v_gene: TRBV14; j_gene: TRBJ1-4; CDR3nt: TGTGCCAGCAGCCAACGACAGGGGTTAAATGAAAAACTGTTTTTT; CDR3aa: CASSQRQGLNEKLFF
d_gene: TRBD2; abundance: few; v_gene: TRBV25-1; j_gene: TRBJ2-3; CDR3nt: TGTGCCAGCAGTGAATCTCCAGCGGGGGGGCCAGGAGATACGCAGTATTTT; CDR3aa: CASSESPAGGPGDTQYF
d_gene: NA; abundance: many; v_gene: TRBV16; j_gene: TRBJ1-2; CDR3nt: TGTGCCAGCAGCCAATCCCCCGGGGGTAATGGCTACACCTTC; CDR3aa: CASSQSPGGNGYTF
d_gene: NA; abundance: many; v_gene: TRBV2; j_gene: TRBJ1-2; CDR3nt: TGTGCCAGCACCTGGACCGTATTCAACCCTACCTATGGCTACACCTTC; CDR3aa: CASTWTVFNPTYGYTF
d_gene: NA; abundance: NA; v_gene: TRBV7-9; j_gene: TRBJ2-3; CDR3nt: TGTGCCAGCAGTATCCCCACCACGCCAGATACGCAGTATTTT; CDR3aa: CASSIPTTPDTQYF
d_gene: NA; abundance: many; v_gene: TRBV5-1; j_gene: TRBJ1-5; CDR3nt: TGCGCCAGCAGCTTTTCCGGCCGGGGGGATCAGCCCCAGCATTTT; CDR3aa: CASSFSGRGDQPQHF
d_gene: NA; abundance: many; v_gene: TRBV20-1; j_gene: TRBJ2-2; CDR3nt: TGCAGTGCTAGCGAGCACGCGAACACCGGGGAGCTGTTTTTT; CDR3aa: CSASEHANTGELFF
d_gene: NA; abundance: many; v_gene: TRBV27; j_gene: TRBJ1-1; CDR3nt: TGTGCCAGCAGTTTTTTTGGGGCCCCGAACACTGAAGCTTTCTTT; CDR3aa: CASSFFGAPNTEAFF
d_gene: NA; abundance: NA; v_gene: TRBV6-1; j_gene: TRBJ2-7; CDR3nt: TGTGCCAGCAGGGACCAGGGACGGGGCGAGCAGTACTTC; CDR3aa: CASRDQGRGEQYF
d_gene: NA; abundance: NA; v_gene: TRBV19; j_gene: TRBJ2-3; CDR3nt: TGTGCCAGTAGTATGGGCGTGGATACGCAGTATTTT; CDR3aa: CASSMGVDTQYF
d_gene: NA; abundance: few; v_gene: TRBV10-3; j_gene: TRBJ1-1; CDR3nt: TGTGCCATCAGTGAGCCCCCGGGAAACACTGAAGCTTTCTTT; CDR3aa: CAISEPPGNTEAFF
d_gene: TRBD1; abundance: many; v_gene: TRBV7-9; j_gene: TRBJ2-1; CDR3nt: TGTGCCAGCAGCTCCACCGGGACAGGGGGCGCGAATGAGCAGTTCTTC; CDR3aa: CASSSTGTGGANEQFF
d_gene: NA; abundance: NA; v_gene: TRBV7-2; j_gene: TRBJ2-3; CDR3nt: TGTGCCAGCAGCTTAGAAAGGGGGAAGCCAATCACAGATACGCAGTATTTT; CDR3aa: CASSLERGKPITDTQYF
d_gene: NA; abundance: NA; v_gene: TRBV9; j_gene: TRBJ2-5; CDR3nt: TGTGCCAGCAGCGCCGGGACACTCCAAGAGACCCAGTACTTC; CDR3aa: CASSAGTLQETQYF
d_gene: NA; abundance: NA; v_gene: TRBV15; j_gene: TRBJ2-3; CDR3nt: TGTGCCACCAGCAGAGTCCGGACAGATACGCAGTATTTT; CDR3aa: CATSRVRTDTQYF
d_gene: NA; abundance: few; v_gene: TRBV24-1; j_gene: TRBJ1-5; CDR3nt: TGTGCCATCCGGGGCGGGAATCAGCCCCAGCATTTT; CDR3aa: CAIRGGNQPQHF
d_gene: NA; abundance: many; v_gene: TRBV12-3/TRBV12-4; j_gene: TRBJ1-2; CDR3nt: TGTGCCAGCCGACCGGGAGGTTTTGATGGCTACACCTTC; CDR3aa: CASRPGGFDGYTF
d_gene: NA; abundance: many; v_gene: TRBV20-1; j_gene: TRBJ1-4; CDR3nt: TGCAGTGCTAGATCAGGGGTTGAGGCTGAAAAACTGTTTTTT; CDR3aa: CSARSGVEAEKLFF
d_gene: TRBD2; abundance: many; v_gene: TRBV2; j_gene: TRBJ2-1; CDR3nt: TGTGCCAGCAGTGAACCGGAGCGGGGGGGCCCGGATGAGCAGTTCTTC; CDR3aa: CASSEPERGGPDEQFF
d_gene: TRBD1; abundance: NA; v_gene: TRBV6-1; j_gene: TRBJ1-4; CDR3nt: TGTGCCAGCAGTGGACAGGGGTTCGGAGTCACAACTAATGAAAAACTGTTTTTT; CDR3aa: CASSGQGFGVTTNEKLFF
d_gene: NA; abundance: many; v_gene: TRBV9; j_gene: TRBJ1-1; CDR3nt: TGTGCCAGCAGCACCACAGCGAACACTGAAGCTTTCTTT; CDR3aa: CASSTTANTEAFF
d_gene: TRBD2; abundance: few; v_gene: TRBV29-1; j_gene: TRBJ2-2; CDR3nt: TGCAGCGTGCCACTAGCGGGGGGGCCAAGCACCGGGGAGCTGTTTTTT; CDR3aa: CSVPLAGGPSTGELFF
d_gene: NA; abundance: many; v_gene: TRBV7-7; j_gene: TRBJ2-1; CDR3nt: TGTGCTAGCAGCCCAGTGAGCTCCTACAATGAGCAGTTCTTC; CDR3aa: CASSPVSSYNEQFF
d_gene: NA; abundance: many; v_gene: TRBV28; j_gene: TRBJ1-5; CDR3nt: TGTGCCAGTCTGCCGTGGGGGAGGATCGCGGTTCAGCCCCAGCATTTT; CDR3aa: CASLPWGRIAVQPQHF
d_gene: NA; abundance: many; v_gene: TRBV2; j_gene: TRBJ2-2; CDR3nt: TGTGCCAGCAGTGCCATGGATACCTACACCGGGGAGCTGTTTTTT; CDR3aa: CASSAMDTYTGELFF
d_gene: TRBD2; abundance: many; v_gene: TRBV15; j_gene: TRBJ2-3; CDR3nt: TGTGCCACCAGCAGAGATCTCTATGGCGGGGGTTCGATATTAAGCACAGATACGCAGTATTTT; CDR3aa: CATSRDLYGGGSILSTDTQYF
d_gene: NA; abundance: NA; v_gene: TRBV10-3; j_gene: TRBJ1-6; CDR3nt: TGTGCCATCAGTTCCGACAGGAGTAATTCACCCCTCCACTTT; CDR3aa: CAISSDRSNSPLHF
d_gene: NA; abundance: many; v_gene: TRBV20-1; j_gene: TRBJ1-6; CDR3nt: TGCAGTGCCTCCGGGGCCCATTCACCCCTCCACTTT; CDR3aa: CSASGAHSPLHF
d_gene: TRBD1; abundance: NA; v_gene: TRBV29-1; j_gene: TRBJ1-2; CDR3nt: TGCAGCGTTGAAGATAACGGACAGGGTAATGGCTACACCTTC; CDR3aa: CSVEDNGQGNGYTF